In this sample, the clone carrying this T cell receptor (beta chain) turned up a few times. This entry comes from a study of blood T cells in healthy people across ages. CDR1 and CDR2 (germline): LGHNA, YNFKEQ. The CDR3 runs to 16 residues. V lost 4 bases, J lost 2 bases, and 8 bases stayed unmatched. Alongside a J-beta primer mix, a sample-barcoded 5' primer served in a second PCR lasting roughly 6 to 11 cycles. TCRdb ran MiXCR on the 5' RACE reads and lists one entry per CDR3 protein. This sample has over 700,000 distinct CDR3 sequences, with around 25% found just once. These data are also associated with another study on T cells of mothers and their children.

V is TRBV4-2 and J is TRBJ2-1; 7 bases line up with TRBD1. Material: blood. The receptor was isolated from a boy between 10 and 17 years old in good health. DNA for the CDR3: TGTGCCAGCAGCCCCCCGGGGACAGCCGCCTACAATGAGCAGTTCTTC. This gives the protein CASSPPGTAAYNEQFF.